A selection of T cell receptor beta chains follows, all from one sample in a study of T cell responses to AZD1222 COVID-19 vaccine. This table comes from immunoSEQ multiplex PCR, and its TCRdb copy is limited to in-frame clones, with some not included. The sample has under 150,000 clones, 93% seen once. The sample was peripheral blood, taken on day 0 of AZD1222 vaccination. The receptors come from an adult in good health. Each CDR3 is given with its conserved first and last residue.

cdr3_aa: CASSHLAATDTQYF; v_call: TRBV7-2; j_call: TRBJ2-3
cdr3_aa: CAWSMGYNQPQHF; v_call: TRBV30; j_call: TRBJ1-5
cdr3_aa: CASSLGDLGGYTF; v_call: TRBV3-1/TRBV3-2; j_call: TRBJ1-2
cdr3_aa: CASRRASGTEAFF; v_call: TRBV6-5; j_call: TRBJ1-1
cdr3_aa: CASSVDGTSPADTQYF; v_call: TRBV9; j_call: TRBJ2-3
cdr3_aa: CASSDSTFYGYTF; v_call: TRBV7-8; j_call: TRBJ1-2
cdr3_aa: CASSPGGQGYPQHF; v_call: TRBV18; j_call: TRBJ1-5
cdr3_aa: CASSPLLAPQETQYF; v_call: TRBV11-2; j_call: TRBJ2-5
cdr3_aa: CASSPLGGGVQETQYF; v_call: TRBV7-9; j_call: TRBJ2-5
cdr3_aa: CASSRGEGSYNSPLHF; v_call: TRBV7-8; j_call: TRBJ1-6
cdr3_aa: CASSRYRDTSYEQYF; v_call: TRBV19; j_call: TRBJ2-7
cdr3_aa: CASSVSGGRNNEQFF; v_call: TRBV7-3; j_call: TRBJ2-1
cdr3_aa: CAISEGGLGNTIYF; v_call: TRBV10-3; j_call: TRBJ1-3
cdr3_aa: CASSLVGVVEAFF; v_call: TRBV5-4; j_call: TRBJ1-1
cdr3_aa: CASSTTGTGSDTEAFF; v_call: TRBV21-1; j_call: TRBJ1-1
cdr3_aa: CASSLEGGQPQHF; v_call: TRBV7-8; j_call: TRBJ1-5
cdr3_aa: CASSKTGGGNTEAFF; v_call: TRBV18; j_call: TRBJ1-1
cdr3_aa: CASSFSGVRDTQYF; v_call: TRBV5-6; j_call: TRBJ2-3
cdr3_aa: CASSLGQDTGELFF; v_call: TRBV5-1; j_call: TRBJ2-2
cdr3_aa: CASSDGNTGELFF; v_call: TRBV6-4; j_call: TRBJ2-2
cdr3_aa: CASSPPPWGGGYTF; v_call: TRBV5-5; j_call: TRBJ1-2
cdr3_aa: CATSDRGGSGITDTQYF; v_call: TRBV24-1; j_call: TRBJ2-3
cdr3_aa: CASSVESRQVPPDGYTF; v_call: TRBV9; j_call: TRBJ1-2
cdr3_aa: CASTPDPNNEQFF; v_call: TRBV5-1; j_call: TRBJ2-1
cdr3_aa: CASSYGSRGLAGRAVYNEQFF; v_call: TRBV6-2/TRBV6-3; j_call: TRBJ2-1
cdr3_aa: CASSHLGQPRETQYF; v_call: TRBV4-1; j_call: TRBJ2-5
cdr3_aa: CASSVDGGRNTIYF; v_call: TRBV2; j_call: TRBJ1-3
cdr3_aa: CASSRLKGQGITGELFF; v_call: TRBV4-1; j_call: TRBJ2-2
cdr3_aa: CASSVYTGGRTEAFF; v_call: TRBV9; j_call: TRBJ1-1
cdr3_aa: CASSLSGGRRAFF; v_call: TRBV3-1/TRBV3-2; j_call: TRBJ1-1
cdr3_aa: CASSPGRQTTSKDTQYF; v_call: TRBV4-1; j_call: TRBJ2-3
cdr3_aa: CATSRDGQGNEKLFF; v_call: TRBV15; j_call: TRBJ1-4
cdr3_aa: CASSHGTAEQYF; v_call: TRBV11-3; j_call: TRBJ2-7
cdr3_aa: CATSRVRGSYEQYF; v_call: TRBV15; j_call: TRBJ2-7
cdr3_aa: CATGETGGIQETQYF; v_call: TRBV7-8; j_call: TRBJ2-5
cdr3_aa: CASSKPSGLAGDNKLRDNEQFF; v_call: TRBV5-1; j_call: TRBJ2-1
cdr3_aa: CASSVSLNTEAFF; v_call: TRBV2; j_call: TRBJ1-1
cdr3_aa: CASSLKGAAGELFF; v_call: TRBV13; j_call: TRBJ2-2
cdr3_aa: CASSEEQAQSQPQHF; v_call: TRBV2; j_call: TRBJ1-5
cdr3_aa: CASSQDRTGLGYTF; v_call: TRBV4-1; j_call: TRBJ1-2
cdr3_aa: CAISGQSNEKLFF; v_call: TRBV10-3; j_call: TRBJ1-4
cdr3_aa: CASSSALNQPQHF; v_call: TRBV18; j_call: TRBJ1-5
cdr3_aa: CASSSFYPTGGSGYTF; v_call: TRBV7-8; j_call: TRBJ1-2
cdr3_aa: CATRDRAYEQYF; v_call: TRBV24-1; j_call: TRBJ2-7
cdr3_aa: CASTGNENTEAFF; v_call: TRBV5-1; j_call: TRBJ1-1
cdr3_aa: CASSKDSNQPQHF; v_call: TRBV7-8; j_call: TRBJ1-5
cdr3_aa: CASSQRGPRDIQYF; v_call: TRBV3-1/TRBV3-2; j_call: TRBJ2-4
cdr3_aa: CASSGRTSTYNEQYF; v_call: TRBV5-1; j_call: TRBJ2-7
cdr3_aa: CASSLDRPTDTQYF; v_call: TRBV27; j_call: TRBJ2-3
cdr3_aa: CASGTFRREAFF; v_call: TRBV28; j_call: TRBJ1-1
cdr3_aa: CASSIRTGELFF; v_call: TRBV19; j_call: TRBJ2-2
cdr3_aa: CASSFTPTTGELFF; v_call: TRBV5-1; j_call: TRBJ2-2
cdr3_aa: CASRRTGVVTEAFF; v_call: TRBV6-5; j_call: TRBJ1-1
cdr3_aa: CATSDLHSNQPQHF; v_call: TRBV24-1; j_call: TRBJ1-5
cdr3_aa: CASSQGEQGRDYGYTF; v_call: TRBV4-1; j_call: TRBJ1-2